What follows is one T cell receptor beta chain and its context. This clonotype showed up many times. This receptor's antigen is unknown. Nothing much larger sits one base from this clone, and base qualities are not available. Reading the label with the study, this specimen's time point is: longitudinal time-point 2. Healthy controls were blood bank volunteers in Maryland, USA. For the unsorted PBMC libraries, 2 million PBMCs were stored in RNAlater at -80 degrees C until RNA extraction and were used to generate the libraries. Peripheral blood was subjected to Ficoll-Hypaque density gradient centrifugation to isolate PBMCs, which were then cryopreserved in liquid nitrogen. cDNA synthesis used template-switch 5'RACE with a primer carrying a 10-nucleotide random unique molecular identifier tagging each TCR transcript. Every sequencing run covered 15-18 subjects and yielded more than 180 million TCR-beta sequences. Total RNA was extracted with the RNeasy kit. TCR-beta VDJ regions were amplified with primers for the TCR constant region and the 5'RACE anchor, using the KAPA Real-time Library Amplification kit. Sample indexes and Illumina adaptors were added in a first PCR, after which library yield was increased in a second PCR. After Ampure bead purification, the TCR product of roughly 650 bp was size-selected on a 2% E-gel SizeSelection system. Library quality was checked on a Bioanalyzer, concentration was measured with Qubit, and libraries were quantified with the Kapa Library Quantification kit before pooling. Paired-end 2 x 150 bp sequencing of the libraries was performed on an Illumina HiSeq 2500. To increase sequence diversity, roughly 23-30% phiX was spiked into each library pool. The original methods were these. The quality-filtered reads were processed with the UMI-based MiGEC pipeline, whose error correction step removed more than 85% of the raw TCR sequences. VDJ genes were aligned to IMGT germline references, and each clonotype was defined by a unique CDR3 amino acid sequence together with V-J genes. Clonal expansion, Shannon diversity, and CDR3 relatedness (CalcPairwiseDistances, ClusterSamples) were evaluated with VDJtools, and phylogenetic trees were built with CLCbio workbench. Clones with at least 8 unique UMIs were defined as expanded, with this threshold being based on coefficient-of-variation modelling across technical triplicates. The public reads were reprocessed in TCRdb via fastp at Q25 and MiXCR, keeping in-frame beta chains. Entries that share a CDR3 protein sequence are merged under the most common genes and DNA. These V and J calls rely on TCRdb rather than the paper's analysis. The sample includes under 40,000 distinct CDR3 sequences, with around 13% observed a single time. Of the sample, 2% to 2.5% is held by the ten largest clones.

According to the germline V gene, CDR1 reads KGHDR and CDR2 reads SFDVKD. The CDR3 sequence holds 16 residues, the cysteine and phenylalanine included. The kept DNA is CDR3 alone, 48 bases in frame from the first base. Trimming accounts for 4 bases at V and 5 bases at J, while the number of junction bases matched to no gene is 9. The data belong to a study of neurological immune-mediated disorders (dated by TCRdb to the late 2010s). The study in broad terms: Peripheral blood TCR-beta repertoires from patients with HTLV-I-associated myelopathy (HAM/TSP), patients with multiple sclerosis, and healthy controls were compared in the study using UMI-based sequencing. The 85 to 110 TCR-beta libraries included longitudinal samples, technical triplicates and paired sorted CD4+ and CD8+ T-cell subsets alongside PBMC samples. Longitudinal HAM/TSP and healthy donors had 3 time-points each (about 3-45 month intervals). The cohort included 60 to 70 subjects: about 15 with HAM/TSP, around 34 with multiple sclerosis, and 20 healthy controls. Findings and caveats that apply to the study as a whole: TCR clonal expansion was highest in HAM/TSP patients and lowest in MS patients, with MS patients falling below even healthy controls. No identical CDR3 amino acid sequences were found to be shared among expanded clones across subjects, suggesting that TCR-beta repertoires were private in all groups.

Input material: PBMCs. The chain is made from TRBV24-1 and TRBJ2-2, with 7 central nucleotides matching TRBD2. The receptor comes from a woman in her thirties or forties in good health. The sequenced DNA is TGTGCCACCAGTGACTGGGACTATCCTAAAACCGGGGAGCTGTTTTTT. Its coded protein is CATSDWDYPKTGELFF.